This TCR beta chain comes out of a study of T cells after yellow fever vaccination. Study overall: Where fractions had low cell numbers, libraries were prepared from them with the SMART-Seq v4 Ultra Low Input RNA kit. General observations from the study: Abundant contaminating clonotypes from the bulk population could appear in FACS-sorted repertoires. The study found a weaker secondary response that peaked faster, day 5 versus 15.

In making TCR cDNA, 5'RACE template switching added a universal primer site and UMIs to it. One entry per CDR3 protein results from TCRdb running MiXCR on the 5' RACE reads. The data hold under 300,000 distinct CDR3 sequences, with 10% to 15% observed a single time. This clonotype was observed a handful of times. Its antigen is unidentified. The CDR3 spans 14 residues. V dropped 5 bases and J dropped 0 bases, with 11 bases sitting between them. Germline CDR1 reads MNHEY; CDR2 reads SMNVEV (reference sequence). Sequencing used CD4+ T cells sorted from PBMCs, obtained 45 days after the yellow fever booster vaccination. The chain joins TRBV27 to TRBJ2-7; D possibly corresponds to TRBD1 (5 bases). This sequence was found in a man aged 25 to 45 who received the YFV17D yellow fever vaccine. CDR3 amino acids: CASSPRQFSYEQYF. The CDR3 bases are TGTGCCAGCAGTCCTCGACAGTTCTCCTACGAGCAGTACTTC.